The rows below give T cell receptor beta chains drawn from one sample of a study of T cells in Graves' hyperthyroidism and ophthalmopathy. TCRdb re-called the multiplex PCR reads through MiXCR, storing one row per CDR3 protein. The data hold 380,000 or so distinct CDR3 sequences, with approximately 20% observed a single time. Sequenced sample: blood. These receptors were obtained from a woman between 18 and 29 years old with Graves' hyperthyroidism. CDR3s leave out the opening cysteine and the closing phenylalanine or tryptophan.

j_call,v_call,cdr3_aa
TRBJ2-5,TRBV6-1,ASTYRDARETQY
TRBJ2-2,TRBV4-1,ASSHPGTSYTGELF
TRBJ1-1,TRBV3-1,ASSQGGLGQRDTEAF
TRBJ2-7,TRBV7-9,ASTVPGAVGYEQY
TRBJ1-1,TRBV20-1,SARDARASEAF
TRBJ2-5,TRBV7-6,ASSYDTQSQETKY
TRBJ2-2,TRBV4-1,ASRVAGGPQGELF
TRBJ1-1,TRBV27,ASSLWGPLTGVNTEAF
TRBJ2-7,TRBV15,ATSRSPISEQY
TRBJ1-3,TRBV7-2,ASSPVSSGNTIY
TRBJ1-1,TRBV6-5,ASSYSKAGITEAF
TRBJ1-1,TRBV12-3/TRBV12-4,ASSRDRTWNTEAF
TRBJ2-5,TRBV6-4,ASSRTGPGETQY
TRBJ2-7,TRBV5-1,ASSLGGGGGEQY
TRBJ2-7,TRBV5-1,ASSLEPGPPYEQY
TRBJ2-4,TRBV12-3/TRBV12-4,ASQPTSGGPIQY
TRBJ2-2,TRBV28,ASSSPNTGELF
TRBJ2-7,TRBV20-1,SARVGTSSYEQY
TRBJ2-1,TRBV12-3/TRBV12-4,ASSVRRRGHEQF
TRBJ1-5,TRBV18,ASSLSSRQAVGEQPQH
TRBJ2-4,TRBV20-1,SARETGGKNIQY
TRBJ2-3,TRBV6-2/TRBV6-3,ASSPSRLALQSTDTQY
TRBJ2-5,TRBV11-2,ASSLSIRNFQETQY
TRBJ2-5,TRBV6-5,ASSSLGTGIRETQY
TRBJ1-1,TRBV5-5,ASSTGHPNTEAF
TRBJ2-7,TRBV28,ASSGTGSEQY
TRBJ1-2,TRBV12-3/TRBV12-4,ASSSGQGQSYT
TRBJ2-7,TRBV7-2,ASSLDYSYEQY
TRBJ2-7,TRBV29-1,SVGLTGSEQY
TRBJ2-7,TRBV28,ASSLRTGYEQY
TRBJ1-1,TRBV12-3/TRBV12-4,ASSFEQGEAEAF
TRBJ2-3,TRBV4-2,ASSRTRDNTDTQY
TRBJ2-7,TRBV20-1,SAVPGQGYYEQY
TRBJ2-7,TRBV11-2,ASSKASKGTYEQY